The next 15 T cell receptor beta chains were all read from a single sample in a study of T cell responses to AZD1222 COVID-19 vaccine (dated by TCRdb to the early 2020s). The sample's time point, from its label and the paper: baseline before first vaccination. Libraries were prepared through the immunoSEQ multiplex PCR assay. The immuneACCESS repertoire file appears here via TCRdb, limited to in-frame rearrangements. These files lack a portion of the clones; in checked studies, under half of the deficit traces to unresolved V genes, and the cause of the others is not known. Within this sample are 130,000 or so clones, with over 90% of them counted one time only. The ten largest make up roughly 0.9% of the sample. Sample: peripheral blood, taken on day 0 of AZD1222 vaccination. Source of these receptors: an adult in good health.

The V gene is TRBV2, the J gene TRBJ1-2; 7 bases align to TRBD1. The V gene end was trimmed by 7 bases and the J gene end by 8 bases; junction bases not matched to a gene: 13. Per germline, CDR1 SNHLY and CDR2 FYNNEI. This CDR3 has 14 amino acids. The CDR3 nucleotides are TGTGCCAGCATCCTGGGAGACAGGGAAGACGGCTACACCTTC. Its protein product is CASILGDREDGYTF.

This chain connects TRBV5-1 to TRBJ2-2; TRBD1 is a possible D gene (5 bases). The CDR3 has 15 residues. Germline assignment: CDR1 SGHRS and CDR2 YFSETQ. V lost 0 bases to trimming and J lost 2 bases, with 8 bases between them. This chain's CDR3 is CASSLGGRNTGELFF. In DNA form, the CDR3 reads TGCGCCAGCAGCTTGGGGGGCAGAAACACCGGGGAGCTGTTTTTT.

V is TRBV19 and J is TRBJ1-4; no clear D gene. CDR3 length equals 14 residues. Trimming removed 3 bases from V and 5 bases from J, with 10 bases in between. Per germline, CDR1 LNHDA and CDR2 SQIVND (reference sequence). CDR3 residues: CASSMRQMNEKLFF. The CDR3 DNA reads TGTGCCAGTAGTATGAGGCAGATGAATGAAAAACTGTTTTTT.

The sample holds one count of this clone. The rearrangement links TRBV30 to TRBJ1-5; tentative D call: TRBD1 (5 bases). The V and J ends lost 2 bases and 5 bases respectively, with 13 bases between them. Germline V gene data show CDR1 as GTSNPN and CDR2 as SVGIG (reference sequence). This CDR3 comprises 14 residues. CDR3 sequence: CAWSLRWGDQPQHF. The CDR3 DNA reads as TGTGCCTGGAGTTTACGTTGGGGGGATCAGCCCCAGCATTTT.

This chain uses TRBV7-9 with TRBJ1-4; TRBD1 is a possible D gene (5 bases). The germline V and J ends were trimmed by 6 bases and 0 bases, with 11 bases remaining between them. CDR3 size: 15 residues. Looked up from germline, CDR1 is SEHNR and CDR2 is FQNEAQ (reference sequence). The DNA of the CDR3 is TGTGCCAGCAGTGACAGAGGAACAACTAATGAAAAACTGTTTTTT. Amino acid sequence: CASSDRGTTNEKLFF.

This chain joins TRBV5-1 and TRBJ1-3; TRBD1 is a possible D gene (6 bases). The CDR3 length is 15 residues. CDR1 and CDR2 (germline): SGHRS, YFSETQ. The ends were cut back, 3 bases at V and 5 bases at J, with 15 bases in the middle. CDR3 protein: CASSSGTTYRNTIYF. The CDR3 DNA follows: TGCGCCAGCAGCTCCGGGACAACGTATCGAAACACCATATATTTT. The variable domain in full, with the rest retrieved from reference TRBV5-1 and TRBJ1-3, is KAGVTQTPRYLIKTRGQQVTLSCSPISGHRSVSWYQQTPGQGLQFLFEYFSETQRNKGNFPGRFSGRQFSNSRSEMNVSTLELGDSALYLCASSSGTTYRNTIYFGEGSWLTVV.

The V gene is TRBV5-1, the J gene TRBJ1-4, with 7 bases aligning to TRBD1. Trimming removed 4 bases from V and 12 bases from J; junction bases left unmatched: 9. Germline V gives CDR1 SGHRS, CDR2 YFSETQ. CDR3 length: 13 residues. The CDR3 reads CASSPGQAGELFF. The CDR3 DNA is TGCGCCAGCAGCCCCGGACAGGCAGGGGAACTGTTTTTT. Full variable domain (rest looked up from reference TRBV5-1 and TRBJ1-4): KAGVTQTPRYLIKTRGQQVTLSCSPISGHRSVSWYQQTPGQGLQFLFEYFSETQRNKGNFPGRFSGRQFSNSRSEMNVSTLELGDSALYLCASSPGQAGELFFGSGTQLSVL.

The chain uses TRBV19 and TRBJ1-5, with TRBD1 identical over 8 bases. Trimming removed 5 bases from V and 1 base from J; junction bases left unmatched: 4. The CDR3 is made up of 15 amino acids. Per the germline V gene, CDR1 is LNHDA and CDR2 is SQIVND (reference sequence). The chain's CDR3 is CASSRTGLSNQPQHF. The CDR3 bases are TGTGCCAGTAGTCGGACAGGGCTAAGCAATCAGCCCCAGCATTTT. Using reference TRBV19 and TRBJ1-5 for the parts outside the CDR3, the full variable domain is DGGITQSPKYLFRKEGQNVTLSCEQNLNHDAMYWYRQDPGQGLRLIYYSQIVNDFQKGDIAEGYSVSREKKESFPLTVTSAQKNPTAFYLCASSRTGLSNQPQHFGDGTRLSIL.

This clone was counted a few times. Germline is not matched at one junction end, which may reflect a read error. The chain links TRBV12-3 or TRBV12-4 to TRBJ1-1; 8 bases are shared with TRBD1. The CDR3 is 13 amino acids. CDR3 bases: TGTGCCAGCAAGGGACAGGCAACGTTTGAGGGGATCTTT. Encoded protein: CASKGQATFEGIF.

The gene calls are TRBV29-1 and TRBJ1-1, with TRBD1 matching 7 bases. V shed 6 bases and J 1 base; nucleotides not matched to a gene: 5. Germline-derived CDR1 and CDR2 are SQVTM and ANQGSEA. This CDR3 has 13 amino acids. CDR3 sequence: CSVRQGKNTEAFF. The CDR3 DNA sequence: TGCAGCGTCCGACAGGGTAAGAACACTGAAGCTTTCTTT. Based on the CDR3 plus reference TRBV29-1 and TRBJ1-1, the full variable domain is SAVISQKPSRDICQRGTSLTIQCQVDSQVTMMFWYRQQPGQSLTLIATANQGSEATYESGFVIDKFPISRPNLTFSTLTVSNMSPEDSSIYLCSVRQGKNTEAFFGQGTRLTVV.

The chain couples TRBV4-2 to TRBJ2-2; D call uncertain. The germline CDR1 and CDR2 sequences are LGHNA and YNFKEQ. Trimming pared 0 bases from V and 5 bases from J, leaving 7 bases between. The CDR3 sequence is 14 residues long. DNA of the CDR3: TGTGCCAGCAGCCAAGAACAGCGAACCGGGGAGCTGTTTTTT. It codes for CASSQEQRTGELFF.

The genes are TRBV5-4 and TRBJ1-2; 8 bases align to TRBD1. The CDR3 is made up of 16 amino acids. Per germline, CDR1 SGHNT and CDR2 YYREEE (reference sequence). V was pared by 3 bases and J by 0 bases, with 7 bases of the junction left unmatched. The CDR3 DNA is TGTGCCAGCAGCTCAGGGACAGGTCGAACTAACTATGGCTACACCTTC. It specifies CASSSGTGRTNYGYTF.

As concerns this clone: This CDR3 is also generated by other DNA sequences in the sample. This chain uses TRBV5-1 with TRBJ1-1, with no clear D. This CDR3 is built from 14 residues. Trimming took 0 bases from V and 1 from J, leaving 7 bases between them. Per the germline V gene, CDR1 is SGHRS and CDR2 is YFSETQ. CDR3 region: CASSLDRPNTEAFF. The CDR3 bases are TGCGCCAGCAGCTTGGACAGACCGAACACTGAAGCTTTCTTT.

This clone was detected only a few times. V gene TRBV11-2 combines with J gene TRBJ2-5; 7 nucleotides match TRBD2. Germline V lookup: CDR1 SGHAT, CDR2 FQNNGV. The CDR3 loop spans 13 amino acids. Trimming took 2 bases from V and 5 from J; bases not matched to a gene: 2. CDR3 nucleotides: TGTGCCAGCAGCTTATATAGCGGGGAGACCCAGTACTTC. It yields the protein CASSLYSGETQYF. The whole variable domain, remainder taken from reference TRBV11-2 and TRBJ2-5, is EAGVAQSPRYKIIEKRQSVAFWCNPISGHATLYWYQQILGQGPKLLIQFQNNGVVDDSQLPKDRFSAERLKGVDSTLKIQPAKLEDSAVYLCASSLYSGETQYFGPGTRLLVL.

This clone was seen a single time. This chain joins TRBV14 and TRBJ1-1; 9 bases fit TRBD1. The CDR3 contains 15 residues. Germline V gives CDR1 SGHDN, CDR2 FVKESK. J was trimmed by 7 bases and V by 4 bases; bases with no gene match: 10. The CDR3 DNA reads TGTGCCAGCAGCCGGGGACAGGGCTGGTCGGGTGAAGCTTTCTTT. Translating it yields CASSRGQGWSGEAFF.